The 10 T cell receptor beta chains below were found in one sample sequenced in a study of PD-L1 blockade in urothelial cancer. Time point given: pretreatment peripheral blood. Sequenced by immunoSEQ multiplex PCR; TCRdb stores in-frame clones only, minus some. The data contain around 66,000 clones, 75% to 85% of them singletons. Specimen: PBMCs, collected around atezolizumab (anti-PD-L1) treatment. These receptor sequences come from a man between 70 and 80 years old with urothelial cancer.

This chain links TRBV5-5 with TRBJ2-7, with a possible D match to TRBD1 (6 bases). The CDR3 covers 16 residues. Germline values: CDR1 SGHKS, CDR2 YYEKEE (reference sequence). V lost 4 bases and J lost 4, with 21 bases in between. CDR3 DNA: TGTGCCAGCAGCCCGAGGAACAGGGAACGAAGGTACGAGCAGTACTTC. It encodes CASSPRNRERRYEQYF.

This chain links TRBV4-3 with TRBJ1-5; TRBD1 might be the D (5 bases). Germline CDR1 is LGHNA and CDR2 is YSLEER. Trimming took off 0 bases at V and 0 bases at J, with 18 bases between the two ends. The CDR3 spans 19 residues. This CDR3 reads CASSQDWIPGGISNQPQHF. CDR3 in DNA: TGCGCCAGCAGCCAAGATTGGATCCCCGGGGGGATTAGCAATCAGCCCCAGCATTTT.

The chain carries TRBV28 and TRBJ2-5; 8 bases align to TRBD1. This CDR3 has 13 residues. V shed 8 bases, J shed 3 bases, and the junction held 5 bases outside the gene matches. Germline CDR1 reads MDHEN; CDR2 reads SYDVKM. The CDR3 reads CASGDRGKETQYF. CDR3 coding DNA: TGTGCCAGCGGAGACAGGGGAAAAGAGACCCAGTACTTC.

The CDR3 DNA follows: TGTGCCAGTAGTACCGGTAGCGGGAGGGCAGGGAATGAGCAGTTCTTC. Amino acids: CASSTGSGRAGNEQFF. The chain carries TRBV19 and TRBJ2-1, with TRBD2 matching over 11 bases. The CDR3 has 16 residues. CDR1 is LNHDA, CDR2 SQIVND, per germline (reference sequence). Trimming cost V 4 bases and J 7 bases; bases outside gene matches: 9.

CDR3 nucleotides: TGTGCCAAGGAGGGGAATCAGCCCCAGCATTTT. Amino acid sequence: CAKEGNQPQHF. The V call is TRBV15, the J call TRBJ1-5; a possible D gene is TRBD1 (5 bases). V was trimmed by 10 bases and J by 4 bases, leaving 8 bases between them. Germline values: CDR1 LNHNV, CDR2 YYDKDF (reference sequence). The CDR3 totals 11 residues.

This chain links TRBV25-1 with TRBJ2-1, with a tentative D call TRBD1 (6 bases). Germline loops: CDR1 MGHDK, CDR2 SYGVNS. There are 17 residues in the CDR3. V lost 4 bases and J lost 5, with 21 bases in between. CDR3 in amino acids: CASSVLRGQKGNNEQFF. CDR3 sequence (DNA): TGTGCCAGCAGTGTGTTGAGAGGACAGAAGGGGAACAATGAGCAGTTCTTC. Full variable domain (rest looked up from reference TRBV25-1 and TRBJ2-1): EADIYQTPRYLVIGTGKKITLECSQTMGHDKMYWYQQDPGMELHLIHYSYGVNSTEKGDLSSESTVSRIRTEHFPLTLESARPSHTSQYLCASSVLRGQKGNNEQFFGPGTRLTVL.

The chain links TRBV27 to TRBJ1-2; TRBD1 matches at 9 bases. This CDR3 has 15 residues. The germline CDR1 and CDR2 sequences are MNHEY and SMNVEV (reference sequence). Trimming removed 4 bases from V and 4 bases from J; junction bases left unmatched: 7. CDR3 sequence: CASSSRTGEGYGYTF. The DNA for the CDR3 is TGTGCCAGCAGTTCAAGGACAGGGGAAGGCTATGGCTACACCTTC.

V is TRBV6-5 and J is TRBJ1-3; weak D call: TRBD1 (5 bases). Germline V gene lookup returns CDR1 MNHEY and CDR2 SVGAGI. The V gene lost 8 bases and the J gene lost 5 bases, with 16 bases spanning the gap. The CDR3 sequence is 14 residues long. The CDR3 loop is CASRGTGGRNTIYF. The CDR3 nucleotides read TGTGCCAGCCGGGGGACGGGAGGTAGAAACACCATATATTTT.

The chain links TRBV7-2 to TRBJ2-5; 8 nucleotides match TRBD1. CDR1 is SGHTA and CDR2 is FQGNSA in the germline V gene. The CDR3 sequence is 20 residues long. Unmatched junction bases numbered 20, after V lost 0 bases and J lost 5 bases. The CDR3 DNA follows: TGTGCCAGCAGCTTAGCGGTGGTAAACAGGGGGTTCAACCCGCGGGAGACCCAGTACTTC. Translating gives CASSLAVVNRGFNPRETQYF. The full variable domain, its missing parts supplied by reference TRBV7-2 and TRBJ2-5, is GAGVSQSPSNKVTEKGKDVELRCDPISGHTALYWYRQSLGQGLEFLIYFQGNSAPDKSGLPSDRFSAERTGGSVSTLTIQRTQQEDSAVYLCASSLAVVNRGFNPRETQYFGPGTRLLVL.

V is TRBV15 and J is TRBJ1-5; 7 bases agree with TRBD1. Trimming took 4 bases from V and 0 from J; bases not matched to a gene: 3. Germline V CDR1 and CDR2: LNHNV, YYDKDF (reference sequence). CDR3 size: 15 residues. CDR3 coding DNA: TGTGCCACCAGCACGGGACAGATTAGCAATCAGCCCCAGCATTTT. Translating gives CATSTGQISNQPQHF.